This T cell receptor beta chain was sequenced for a study of T-cell reconstitution after alpha-beta-depleted transplantation in children (TCRdb year 2016). With regard to the full study: Using TCR repertoire profiling, the study quantitatively followed how T-cell immune reconstitution unfolded in children after TCRalphabeta/CD19-depleted allogeneic hematopoietic cell transplantation.

This clonotype showed up many times. Its antigen remains undetermined. Qualities for individual bases were not recorded, and no much larger clone is one base off. What the research found in general, with its limitations: The apparently early recovery of alphabetaT-cell counts about two months after transplant reportedly depended on only several hundred rapidly expanded clones that came from non-depleted graft cells. Hyperexpanded clone frequencies declined over subsequent months; after one year, T-cell counts and TCRbeta diversity were mostly attributed to newly produced T cells. In some patients, the high TCRbeta diversity seen at day 60 was put down to recipient T cells and intrathymic progenitors that had survived conditioning.

The label giving this sample's treatment or condition can be read as: allogeneic hematopoietic cell transplantation with graft depleted of TCRalphabeta T cells and CD19 B cells. The transplant recipients were children given TCRalphabeta/CD19-depleted allogeneic hematopoietic cell grafts. The receptor library was made with PCR. The data were produced on an Illumina HiSeq 2500. To normalize quantification of the TCRbeta repertoire, the TCR libraries were built with molecular barcoding that relied on unique molecular identifiers. Clones were called with MiXCR by TCRdb after fastp trimmed the public reads at Q25, and only in-frame beta chains were retained. Every entry covers one CDR3 protein and lists the most common genes and DNA from its rows. The sample table contains hundreds of thousands of distinct CDR3 sequences; only one count was recorded for 10% to 15% of them. Of the sample, around 2.2% is held by the ten largest clones.

CDR1 and CDR2, per the germline V gene, are SQVTM and ANQGSEA. The CDR3 sequence holds 14 residues, the cysteine and phenylalanine included. Of all the DNA, just the CDR3 is kept, 42 bases in frame from base 1. Here V drops 4 bases and J drops 7 bases, and the junction holds 10 bases not matched to any gene. This TCR was recovered from a male patient aged 5 to 17 who had a stem cell transplant for acute myeloid leukemia, so the T cells may come from the graft donor. Specimen: PBMCs, mostly from graft donor cells, collected 360 days after TCRalphabeta/CD19-depleted stem cell transplant. Here the chain combines TRBV29-1 and TRBJ2-1; TRBD1 lines up with 7 middle nucleotides. The DNA is as follows: TGCAGCGTTGGGCGACAGGGATTGGGAAATGAGCAGTTCTTC. It is translated as CSVGRQGLGNEQFF.